This T cell receptor beta chain was sequenced during a study of OX40 agonist ivuxolimab in advanced cancers. A note on the overall study: Ivuxolimab was a fully human IgG2 agonistic monoclonal antibody targeting the costimulatory receptor OX40 (CD134). Peripheral TCRbeta sequencing was intended to test whether TCR sequence diversity was altered and clonal T-cell expansion was caused by ivuxolimab. Of the 50 or so patients in dose escalation, about 20 had hepatocellular carcinoma, roughly 15 had melanoma, 9 had renal cell carcinoma and 9 had head and neck cancer. Three dose-escalation patients achieved partial responses, one with hepatocellular carcinoma and two with cutaneous melanoma. In the dose-escalation cohort, more than 75% of patients were male, and the mean age was about 55 years, with a range of 23 to 79. The paper reports the monotherapy dose-escalation portion (N of about 50 patients) of the phase I ivuxolimab trial. Prior anti-PD-1, anti-PD-L1 or anti-CTLA-4 therapy was permitted, and checkpoint inhibitors had been received by about two fifths of dose-escalation patients. Intravenous ivuxolimab was administered to patients every 2 weeks at six dose levels: 0.01, 0.1, 0.3, 1.5, 3 and 10 mg/kg. What the work shows at the level of the full study, not this receptor alone: At doses from 0.1 to 3.0 mg/kg, clonal expansion was seen in both CD4+ and CD8+ blood T cells between baseline and week 6. After ivuxolimab, CD8+ T cells had more expanded clones than CD4+ T cells on average. Antigen specificity was not determined for the clonally expanded peripheral T cells. Low levels of normalized T-cell clonal expansion were also shown by some nonresponding patients. In partial responders in the 0.1-3.0 mg/kg groups, normalized peripheral clonal expansion was found to be among the lowest, especially among CD8+ T cells.

To sequence the TCRbeta CDR3 region, genomic DNA was isolated from the sorted cells. The immunoSEQ Assay was used for sequencing of TCRbeta CDR3 regions. TCRdb mirrors the immuneACCESS table, restricted to in-frame sequences. Some clones are absent from its copies; in checked studies, under half trace to an unresolved V gene, and the reason for the others is unknown. For this sample the table gives roughly 30,000 clones, of which 88% were detected only once. The ten largest clones add up to around three fifths of the sample. Patients with autoimmune disease history or receiving systemic immunosuppression were excluded from the trial. Peripheral blood for TCR sequencing was collected from all dose cohorts at baseline, on cycle 4 day 1, and on cycle 7 day 1. The samples were taken from a phase I, first-in-human, multicenter, open-label dose-escalation trial of ivuxolimab. Adults with locally advanced or metastatic melanoma, renal cell carcinoma, hepatocellular carcinoma or head and neck squamous cell carcinoma were enrolled in the trial. Before TCR sequencing, CD4+ T cells and CD8+ T cells from peripheral blood were sorted into separate populations.

The CDR3 covers 15 residues, taking in both the cysteine and the phenylalanine. Only the CDR3 DNA stays, 45 bases, in frame from base 1. As encoded in the germline V gene, CDR1 is LGHNA while CDR2 is YSLEER. Trimming at the junction amounts to 1 base on V and 8 bases on J, and the germline ends lie 17 bases apart. This clone was found once. Its binding antigen is unknown. No base quality information exists; no much larger clone differs at one position. The chain employs TRBV4-3 and TRBJ1-1, with the D gene not clear enough to name. This specimen consisted of CD4+ or CD8+ T cells sorted from blood, obtained in a trial of the OX40 agonist ivuxolimab. This clonotype originated in an adult with an advanced solid tumor such as melanoma, head and neck, liver or kidney cancer. The CDR3 sequence is CASSQGIGNSEEAFF. The nucleotide sequence reads as follows: TGCGCCAGCAGCCAAGGTATCGGCAATTCAGAAGAAGCTTTCTTT.